These T cell receptor beta chains were read from a single sample in a study of early T cells in non-severe SARS-CoV-2 infection. Via MiXCR, TCRdb re-called the 5' RACE reads, giving one row per CDR3 protein. Of 55,000 to 75,000 distinct CDR3 sequences listed, 9% to 10% are singletons. Sample: whole blood, taken at baseline. Receptors were obtained from an adult who was a healthcare worker with PCR-confirmed SARS-CoV-2 infection or an uninfected control (not recorded which). Each CDR3 is given without its conserved first and last residue. Each record gives: J gene, V gene, CDR3 protein.

J: TRBJ2-5; V: TRBV7-9; CDR3: ASSFEIGIETQY
J: TRBJ1-1; V: TRBV5-6; CDR3: ASSRRGTGNTEAF
J: TRBJ1-5; V: TRBV19; CDR3: ASTLFRGGNQPQH
J: TRBJ2-7; V: TRBV20-1; CDR3: SARDLASYEQY
J: TRBJ1-2; V: TRBV6-2/TRBV6-3; CDR3: ASTNWAETIRGYT
J: TRBJ1-2; V: TRBV28; CDR3: ASSFPPGDSYGYT
J: TRBJ1-1; V: TRBV28; CDR3: ASSLWAEMNTEAF
J: TRBJ2-1; V: TRBV5-6; CDR3: ASSFGGGAYNEQF
J: TRBJ1-2; V: TRBV7-8; CDR3: ASSLVGGGRDGYT
J: TRBJ2-7; V: TRBV7-4; CDR3: ASSTGQGRRGIPHEQY
J: TRBJ2-5; V: TRBV7-2; CDR3: ASSFSGIQETQY
J: TRBJ2-1; V: TRBV10-3; CDR3: AINPGGSYNEQF
J: TRBJ1-2; V: TRBV19; CDR3: ASSFGSTKGDGYT
J: TRBJ2-7; V: TRBV7-2; CDR3: ASSDRGAYEQY
J: TRBJ2-3; V: TRBV24-1; CDR3: ATSDLTSETDTQY
J: TRBJ2-2; V: TRBV5-1; CDR3: ASSLGLAGASPMRELF
J: TRBJ2-7; V: TRBV18; CDR3: ASTPGAGGNEQY
J: TRBJ2-5; V: TRBV20-1; CDR3: SARPLGQETQY
J: TRBJ1-6; V: TRBV4-3; CDR3: ASSQEGTGINSPLH
J: TRBJ2-3; V: TRBV6-1; CDR3: ASSHTDTQY
J: TRBJ1-1; V: TRBV6-2/TRBV6-3; CDR3: ASSYPRQAGNTEAF
J: TRBJ1-1; V: TRBV29-1; CDR3: SVVSSLNTEAF
J: TRBJ2-1; V: TRBV7-9; CDR3: ASSEGQGEF
J: TRBJ2-7; V: TRBV29-1; CDR3: SVVHIYEQY
J: TRBJ2-3; V: TRBV28; CDR3: ASSLQGTDTQY
J: TRBJ2-3; V: TRBV25-1; CDR3: ASSTGVTQY
J: TRBJ2-2; V: TRBV4-3; CDR3: ASSQVQGTTTGELF
J: TRBJ2-1; V: TRBV4-1; CDR3: ASSWAGYEQF
J: TRBJ1-4; V: TRBV24-1; CDR3: ATSDSHGTNEKLF
J: TRBJ1-5; V: TRBV6-2/TRBV6-3; CDR3: ASSYSPGQGLAVIQPQH
J: TRBJ2-1; V: TRBV19; CDR3: ASSIPGQGGNEQF
J: TRBJ2-7; V: TRBV4-2; CDR3: ASSQIETSFKYEQY
J: TRBJ2-7; V: TRBV4-3; CDR3: ASSQDSGTSYEQY
J: TRBJ1-2; V: TRBV15; CDR3: ATSRDSRANYGYT
J: TRBJ1-2; V: TRBV28; CDR3: ASSLHGTYGYT
J: TRBJ2-1; V: TRBV10-3; CDR3: AISVGVEREQF